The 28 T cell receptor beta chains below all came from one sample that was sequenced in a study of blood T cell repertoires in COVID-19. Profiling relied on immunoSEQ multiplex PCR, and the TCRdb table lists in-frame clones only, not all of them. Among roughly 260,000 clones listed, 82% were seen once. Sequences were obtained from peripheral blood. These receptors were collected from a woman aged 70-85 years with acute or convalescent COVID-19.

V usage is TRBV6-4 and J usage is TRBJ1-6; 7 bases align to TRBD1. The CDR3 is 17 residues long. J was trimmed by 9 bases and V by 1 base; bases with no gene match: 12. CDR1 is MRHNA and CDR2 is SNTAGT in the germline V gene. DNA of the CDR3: TGTGCCAGCAGTGACTGTTTGGCCGGGACAGATACTTCACCCCTCCACTTT. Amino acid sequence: CASSDCLAGTDTSPLHF.

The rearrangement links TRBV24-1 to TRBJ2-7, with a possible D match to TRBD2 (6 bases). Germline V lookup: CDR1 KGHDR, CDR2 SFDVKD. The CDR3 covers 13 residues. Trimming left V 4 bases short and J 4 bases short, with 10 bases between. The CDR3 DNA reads TGTGCCACCAGTGACGGGGGACGTTACGAGCAGTACTTC. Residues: CATSDGGRYEQYF.

The CDR3 is CASRVTRDQPQHF. The CDR3 nucleotides read TGTGCCAGTAGGGTTACGAGAGATCAGCCCCAGCATTTT. The gene calls are TRBV19 and TRBJ1-5; D is unresolved. The ends were cut back, 6 bases at V and 5 bases at J, with 11 bases in the middle. There are 13 residues in the CDR3. Per germline, CDR1 LNHDA and CDR2 SQIVND (reference sequence).

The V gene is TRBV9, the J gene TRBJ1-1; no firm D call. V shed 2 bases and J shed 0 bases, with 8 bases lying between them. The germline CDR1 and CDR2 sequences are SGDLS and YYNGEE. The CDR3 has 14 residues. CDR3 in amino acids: CASSVEQMNTEAFF. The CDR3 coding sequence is TGTGCCAGCAGCGTCGAACAGATGAACACTGAAGCTTTCTTT.

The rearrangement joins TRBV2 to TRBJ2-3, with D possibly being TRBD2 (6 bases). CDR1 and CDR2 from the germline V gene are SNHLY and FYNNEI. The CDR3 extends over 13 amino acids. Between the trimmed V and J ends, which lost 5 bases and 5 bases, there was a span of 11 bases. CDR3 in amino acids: CASSLPGLDTQYF. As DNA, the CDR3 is TGTGCCAGCAGTCTCCCGGGACTAGATACGCAGTATTTT.

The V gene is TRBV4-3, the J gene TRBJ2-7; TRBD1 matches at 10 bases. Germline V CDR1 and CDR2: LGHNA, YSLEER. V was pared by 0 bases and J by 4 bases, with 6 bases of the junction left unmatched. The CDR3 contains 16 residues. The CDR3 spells CASSQDTGQGTYEQYF. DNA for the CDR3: TGCGCCAGCAGCCAAGATACGGGACAGGGGACTTACGAGCAGTACTTC.

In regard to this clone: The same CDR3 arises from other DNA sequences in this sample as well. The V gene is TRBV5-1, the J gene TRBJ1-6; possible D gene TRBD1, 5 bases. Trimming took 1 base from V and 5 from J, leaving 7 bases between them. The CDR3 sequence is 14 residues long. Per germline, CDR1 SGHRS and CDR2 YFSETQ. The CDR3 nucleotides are TGCGCCAGCAGCTTGACAGGAAATAATTCACCCCTCCACTTT. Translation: CASSLTGNNSPLHF.

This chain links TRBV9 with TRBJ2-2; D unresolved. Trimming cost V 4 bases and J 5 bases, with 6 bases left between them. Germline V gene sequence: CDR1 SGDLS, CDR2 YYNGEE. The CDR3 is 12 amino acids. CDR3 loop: CASSTRTGELFF. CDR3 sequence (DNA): TGTGCCAGCAGCACCCGGACCGGGGAGCTGTTTTTT.

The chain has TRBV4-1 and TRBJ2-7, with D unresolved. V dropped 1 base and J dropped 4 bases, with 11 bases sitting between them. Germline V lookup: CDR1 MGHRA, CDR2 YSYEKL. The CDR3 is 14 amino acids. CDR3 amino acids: CASSQGETLYEQYF. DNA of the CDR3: TGCGCCAGCAGCCAAGGTGAAACTCTATACGAGCAGTACTTC.

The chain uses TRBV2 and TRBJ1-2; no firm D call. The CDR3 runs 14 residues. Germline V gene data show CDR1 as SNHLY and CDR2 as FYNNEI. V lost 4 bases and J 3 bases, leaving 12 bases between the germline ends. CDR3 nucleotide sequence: TGTGCCAGCAGTGCGGCGGCGAGGCACTATGGCTACACCTTC. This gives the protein CASSAAARHYGYTF. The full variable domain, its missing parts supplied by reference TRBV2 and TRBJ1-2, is EPEVTQTPSHQVTQMGQEVILRCVPISNHLYFYWYRQILGQKVEFLVSFYNNEISEKSEIFDDQFSVERPDGSNFTLKIRSTKLEDSAMYFCASSAAARHYGYTFGSGTRLTVV.

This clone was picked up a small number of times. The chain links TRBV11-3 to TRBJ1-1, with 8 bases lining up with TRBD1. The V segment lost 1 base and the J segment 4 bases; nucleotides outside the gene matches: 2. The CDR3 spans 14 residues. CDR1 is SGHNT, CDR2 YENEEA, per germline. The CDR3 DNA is TGTGCCAGCAGCTTAGGCCAGGGGGCCACTGAAGCTTTCTTT. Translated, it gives CASSLGQGATEAFF.

The CDR3 nucleotides are TGCGCCAGCAGCTTCATAGGACAGGGATCTGACGAGCAGTACTTC. It encodes CASSFIGQGSDEQYF. The V gene is TRBV5-1, the J gene TRBJ2-7; 8 bases line up with TRBD1. There are 15 residues in the CDR3. Germline-derived CDR1 and CDR2 are SGHRS and YFSETQ. V lost 2 bases to trimming and J lost 5 bases; unmatched junction nucleotides: 9.

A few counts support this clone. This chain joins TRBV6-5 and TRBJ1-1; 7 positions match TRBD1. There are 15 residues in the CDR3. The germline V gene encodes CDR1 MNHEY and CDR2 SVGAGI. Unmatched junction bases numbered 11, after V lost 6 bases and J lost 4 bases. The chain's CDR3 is CASSYTTGAATEAFF. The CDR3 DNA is TGTGCCAGCAGCTATACTACAGGGGCTGCCACTGAAGCTTTCTTT.

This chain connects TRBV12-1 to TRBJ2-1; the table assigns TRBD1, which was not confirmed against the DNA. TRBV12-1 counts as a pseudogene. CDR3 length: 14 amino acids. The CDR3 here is CASGMDTYYNEQFF. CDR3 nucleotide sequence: TGTGCCAGCGGAATGGACACTTACTACAATGAGCAGTTCTTC.

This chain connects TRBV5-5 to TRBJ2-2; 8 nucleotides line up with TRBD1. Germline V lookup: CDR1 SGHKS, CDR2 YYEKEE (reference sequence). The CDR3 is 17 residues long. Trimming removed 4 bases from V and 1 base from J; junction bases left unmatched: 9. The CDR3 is CASSANPGGGNTGELFF. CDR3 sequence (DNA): TGTGCCAGCAGCGCCAATCCAGGGGGCGGGAACACCGGGGAGCTGTTTTTT.

The CDR3 sequence: CASSLDRLYEKLFF. The CDR3 coding sequence is TGTGCCAGCAGCTTGGACAGGCTATATGAAAAACTGTTTTTT. This chain connects TRBV5-5 to TRBJ1-4, with a weak D call TRBD1 (5 bases). V lost 0 bases and J lost 6, with 9 bases in between. In germline, CDR1 is SGHKS, CDR2 YYEKEE (reference sequence). The CDR3 consists of 14 residues.

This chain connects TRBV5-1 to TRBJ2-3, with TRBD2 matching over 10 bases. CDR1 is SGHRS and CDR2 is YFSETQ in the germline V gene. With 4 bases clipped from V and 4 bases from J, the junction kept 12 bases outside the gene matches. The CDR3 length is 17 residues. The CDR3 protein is CASSRRESGGASDTQYF. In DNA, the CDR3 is TGCGCCAGCAGCCGACGTGAAAGCGGGGGGGCGTCAGATACGCAGTATTTT.

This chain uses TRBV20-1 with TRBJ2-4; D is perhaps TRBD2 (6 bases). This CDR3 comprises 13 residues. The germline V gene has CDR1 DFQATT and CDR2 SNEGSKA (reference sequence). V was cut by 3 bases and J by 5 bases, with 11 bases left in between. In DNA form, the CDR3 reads TGCAGTGCTAGTCCTAGCGTAGAAAACATTCAGTACTTC. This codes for CSASPSVENIQYF.

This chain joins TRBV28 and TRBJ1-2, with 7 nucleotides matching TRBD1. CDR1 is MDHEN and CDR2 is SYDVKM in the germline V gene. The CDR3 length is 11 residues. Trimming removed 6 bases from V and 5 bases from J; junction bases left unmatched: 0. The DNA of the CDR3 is TGTGCCAGCAGGACAGGGTATGGCTACACCTTC. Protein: CASRTGYGYTF.

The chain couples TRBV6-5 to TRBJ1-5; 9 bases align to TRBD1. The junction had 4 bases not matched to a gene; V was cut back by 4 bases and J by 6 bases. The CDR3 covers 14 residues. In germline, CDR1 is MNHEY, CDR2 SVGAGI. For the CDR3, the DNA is TGTGCCAGCAGTTTCAACAGGGGGCGTCAGCCCCAGCATTTT. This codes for CASSFNRGRQPQHF.

CDR3 DNA sequence: TGTGCCACCAGCAGAGTAGCGGACGTCGGCTACGAGCAGTACTTC. Translation gives CATSRVADVGYEQYF. The chain has TRBV15 and TRBJ2-7; D is possibly TRBD2 (6 bases). V gave up 1 base and J gave up 3 bases, with 13 bases separating them. The CDR3 has 15 residues. Germline V CDR1 and CDR2: LNHNV, YYDKDF (reference sequence).

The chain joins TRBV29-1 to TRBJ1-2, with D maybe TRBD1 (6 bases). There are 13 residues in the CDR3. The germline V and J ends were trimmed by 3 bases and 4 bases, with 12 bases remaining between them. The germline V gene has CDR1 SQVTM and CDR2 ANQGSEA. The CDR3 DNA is TGCAGCGTTGAGCCGACAGGCCGCTATGGCTACACCTTC. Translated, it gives CSVEPTGRYGYTF.

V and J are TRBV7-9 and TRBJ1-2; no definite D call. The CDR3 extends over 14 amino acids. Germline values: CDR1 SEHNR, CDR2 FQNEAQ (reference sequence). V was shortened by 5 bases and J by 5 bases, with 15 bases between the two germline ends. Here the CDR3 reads CASSKGLYEYGYTF. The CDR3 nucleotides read TGTGCCAGCAGCAAAGGATTATATGAGTATGGCTACACCTTC. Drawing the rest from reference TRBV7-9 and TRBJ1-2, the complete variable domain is DTGVSQNPRHKITKRGQNVTFRCDPISEHNRLYWYRQTLGQGPEFLTYFQNEAQLEKSRLLSDRFSAERPKGSFSTLEIQRTEQGDSAMYLCASSKGLYEYGYTFGSGTRLTVV.

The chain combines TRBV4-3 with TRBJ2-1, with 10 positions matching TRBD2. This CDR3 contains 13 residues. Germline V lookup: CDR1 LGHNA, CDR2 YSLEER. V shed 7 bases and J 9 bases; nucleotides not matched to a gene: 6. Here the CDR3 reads CASTSGGSREQFF. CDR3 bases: TGCGCCAGCACTAGCGGGGGTTCGCGTGAGCAGTTCTTC.

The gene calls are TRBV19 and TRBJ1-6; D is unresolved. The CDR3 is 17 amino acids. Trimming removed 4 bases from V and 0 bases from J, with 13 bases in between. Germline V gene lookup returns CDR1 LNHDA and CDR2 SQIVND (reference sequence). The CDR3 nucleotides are TGTGCCAGTAGTACCGACTTACCCAGCTCCTATAATTCACCCCTCCACTTT. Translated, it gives CASSTDLPSSYNSPLHF.

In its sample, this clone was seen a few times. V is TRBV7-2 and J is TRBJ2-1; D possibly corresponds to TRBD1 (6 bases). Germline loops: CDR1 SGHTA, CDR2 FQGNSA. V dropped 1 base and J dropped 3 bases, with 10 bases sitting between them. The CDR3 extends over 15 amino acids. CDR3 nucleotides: TGTGCCAGCAGCTTAGATACAGGGAACTACAATGAGCAGTTCTTC. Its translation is CASSLDTGNYNEQFF.

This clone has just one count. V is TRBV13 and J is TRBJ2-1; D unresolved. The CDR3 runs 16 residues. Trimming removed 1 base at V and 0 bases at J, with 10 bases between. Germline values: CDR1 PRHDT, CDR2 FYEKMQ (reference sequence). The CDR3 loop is CASSLEQLSSYNEQFF. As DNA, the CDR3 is TGTGCCAGCAGCTTAGAACAACTAAGCTCCTACAATGAGCAGTTCTTC.

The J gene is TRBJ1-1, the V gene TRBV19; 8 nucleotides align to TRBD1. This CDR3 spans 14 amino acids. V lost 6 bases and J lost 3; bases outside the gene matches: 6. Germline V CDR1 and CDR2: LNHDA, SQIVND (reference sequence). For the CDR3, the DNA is TGTGCCAGTAGCGACAGGGGATTGGACACTGAAGCTTTCTTT. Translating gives CASSDRGLDTEAFF.